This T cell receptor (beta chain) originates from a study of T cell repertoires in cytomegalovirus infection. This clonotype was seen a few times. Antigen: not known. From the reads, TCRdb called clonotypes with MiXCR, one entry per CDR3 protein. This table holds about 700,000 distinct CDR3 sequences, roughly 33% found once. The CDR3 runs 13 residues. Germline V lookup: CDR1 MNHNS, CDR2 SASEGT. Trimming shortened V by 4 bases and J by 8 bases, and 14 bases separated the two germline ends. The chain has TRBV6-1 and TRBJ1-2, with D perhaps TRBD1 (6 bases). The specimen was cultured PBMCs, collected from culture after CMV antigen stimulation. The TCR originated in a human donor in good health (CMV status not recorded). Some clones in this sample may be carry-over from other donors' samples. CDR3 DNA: TGTGCCAGCAGTGTCGGCGGCGGACAGGGCTACACCTTC. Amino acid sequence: CASSVGGGQGYTF.